The source of this T cell receptor beta chain is a study of T-cell reconstitution after alpha-beta-depleted transplantation in children. V was pared by 5 bases and J by 7 bases, with 14 bases of the junction left unmatched. The CDR3 is 16 residues long. The germline CDR1 and CDR2 sequences are MNHEY and SVGEGT. Preparation of the TCRbeta library used unique molecular identifiers. In TCRdb, the PCR reads were re-called with MiXCR into one record per CDR3 protein. The repertoire holds 500,000 or so distinct CDR3 sequences, with around a third as singletons. V gene TRBV6-2 or TRBV6-3 combines with J gene TRBJ2-1, with 7 nucleotides matching TRBD2. Sample: PBMCs from the stem cell graft donor, taken from the stem cell graft. This receptor was identified in a human donor who donated a stem cell graft to a child with aplastic anemia. This CDR3 is CASSPDSKWRGNEQFF. CDR3 DNA: TGTGCCAGCAGTCCCGACAGCAAATGGCGGGGGAATGAGCAGTTCTTC.